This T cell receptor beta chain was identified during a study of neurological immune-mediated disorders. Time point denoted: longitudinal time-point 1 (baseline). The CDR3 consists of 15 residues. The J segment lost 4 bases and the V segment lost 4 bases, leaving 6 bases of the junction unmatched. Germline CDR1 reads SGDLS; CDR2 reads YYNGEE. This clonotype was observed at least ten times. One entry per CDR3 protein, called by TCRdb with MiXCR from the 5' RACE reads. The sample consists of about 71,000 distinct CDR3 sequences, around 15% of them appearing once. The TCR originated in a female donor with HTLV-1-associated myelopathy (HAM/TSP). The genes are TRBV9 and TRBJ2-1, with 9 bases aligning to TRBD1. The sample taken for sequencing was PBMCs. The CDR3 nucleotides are TGTGCCAGCAGCCCTCCCGACAGGGGGTACAATGAGCAGTTCTTC. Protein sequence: CASSPPDRGYNEQFF.